The 15 T cell receptor beta chains in this list originate from one sample, sequenced in a study of CD8 T cells in ankylosing spondylitis. Study-level findings and limits: Seemingly characteristic of ankylosing spondylitis blood was a TCR beta motif consisting of 7 or 8 highly homologous variants.

These receptors lack a known antigen. TCRdb re-analysed the 5' RACE reads in MiXCR, keeping a single row per CDR3 protein. The table includes approximately 540,000 distinct CDR3 sequences, 12% detected once. The sequencing sample was made of blood, either unsorted or a sorted T cell fraction (not recorded which). These receptors originate from a male donor with ankylosing spondylitis.

This clonotype has just a few counts. The rearrangement uses TRBV12-3 or TRBV12-4 and TRBJ1-5; 9 bases agree with TRBD1. CDR3 size: 14 residues. Germline trimming cut 5 bases from V and 6 bases from J; bases unmatched to any gene: 5. CDR3 nucleotides: TGTGCCAGCAGTCGGACAGGGGCTCGTCAGCCCCAGCATTTT. Protein product: CASSRTGARQPQHF.

This clonotype was seen only a few times. The rearrangement uses TRBV20-1 and TRBJ2-3, with 9 nucleotides matching TRBD2. CDR1 is DFQATT, CDR2 SNEGSKA, per germline (reference sequence). There are 14 residues in the CDR3. Trimming took 0 bases from V and 5 from J; bases not matched to a gene: 3. The CDR3 DNA sequence: TGCAGTGCTAGAGAATGGCGGGAGGGAGATACGCAGTATTTT. This translates into CSAREWREGDTQYF.

The chain couples TRBV29-1 to TRBJ2-3; 7 positions agree with TRBD1. Germline lookup yields CDR1 SQVTM and CDR2 ANQGSEA. The CDR3 is made up of 13 amino acids. Trimming at V came to 2 bases and at J to 4 bases, leaving 3 bases not matched to a gene. The CDR3 spells CSVENRGADTQYF. The CDR3 DNA reads as TGCAGCGTTGAAAACAGGGGCGCAGATACGCAGTATTTT.

This clonotype was recorded a few times. The V call is TRBV20-1, the J call TRBJ2-1, with D hard to call. Germline CDR1 is DFQATT and CDR2 is SNEGSKA (reference sequence). The CDR3 runs to 14 residues. The CDR3 coding sequence is TGCAGCGCCTCGTCGCGGTACTCCTACAATGAGCAGTTCTTC. Encoded protein: CSASSRYSYNEQFF.

This clonotype was counted at least ten times. The chain combines TRBV27 with TRBJ2-1; TRBD2 aligns across 11 bases. Germline V lookup: CDR1 MNHEY, CDR2 SMNVEV (reference sequence). The CDR3 is 17 amino acids. J lost 2 bases, V lost 2 bases, and 5 bases had no gene match. This CDR3 reads CASSLTSGSGPYNEQFF. In nucleotides, the CDR3 is TGTGCCAGCAGTTTAACTAGCGGGAGTGGGCCCTACAATGAGCAGTTCTTC.

This chain links TRBV20-1 with TRBJ1-5, with D tentatively TRBD1 (5 bases). CDR1 DFQATT and CDR2 SNEGSKA come from the germline V gene (reference sequence). Deletions cut 6 bases from V and 5 bases from J, with 14 bases between. The CDR3 is 13 amino acids. The CDR3 coding sequence is TGCAGTGCCCGGGGGGGAGGTCATCAGCCCCAGCATTTT. It codes for CSARGGGHQPQHF.

The V gene is TRBV29-1, the J gene TRBJ2-1, with TRBD1 as a possible D gene (5 bases). V was clipped by 7 bases and J by 8 bases, with 21 bases between them. The CDR3 is made up of 14 amino acids. Germline assignment: CDR1 SQVTM and CDR2 ANQGSEA. The CDR3 spells CSASWVGAGDEQFF. CDR3 DNA: TGCAGCGCTTCATGGGTAGGGGCTGGCGATGAGCAGTTCTTC.

Many counts were recorded for this clonotype. The CDR3 nucleotides are TGTGCCAGCAGCCCTGGTTTGATCAGGGCAGGGGAGCTGTTTTTT. Its translation is CASSPGLIRAGELFF. The chain carries TRBV27 and TRBJ2-2, with D possibly being TRBD1 (5 bases). The CDR3 has 15 residues. Trimming took 6 bases from V and 8 from J, leaving 19 bases between them. CDR1 is MNHEY, CDR2 SMNVEV, per germline (reference sequence).

This clonotype was detected many times. The chain couples TRBV11-1 to TRBJ2-2, with a weak D call TRBD2 (6 bases). Germline V gene lookup returns CDR1 SGHAT and CDR2 FQDESV (reference sequence). V lost 4 bases and J lost 4, with 22 bases in between. The CDR3 sequence is 18 residues long. The CDR3 is CASSSRTTVRRFTGELFF. As DNA, the CDR3 is TGTGCCAGCAGCTCGCGGACTACAGTAAGGAGATTCACCGGGGAGCTGTTTTTT.

This clonotype was found a few times. This chain joins TRBV12-3 or TRBV12-4 and TRBJ1-6; D uncertain. Trimming stripped 7 bases from V and 3 bases from J, with 13 bases between. This CDR3 is 15 amino acids long. DNA for the CDR3: TGTGCCAGCACCCTTTCGGGCCACTATAATTCACCCCTCCACTTT. This encodes CASTLSGHYNSPLHF.

The table lists this clonotype with many counts. The V gene is TRBV5-1, the J gene TRBJ1-4, with a weak D call TRBD1 (5 bases). V was clipped by 2 bases and J by 4 bases, with 9 bases between them. The CDR3 length is 14 residues. Germline-derived CDR1 and CDR2 are SGHRS and YFSETQ. The DNA for the CDR3 is TGCGCCAGCAGCTTCGGGGGGGATAATGAAAAACTGTTTTTT. It yields the protein CASSFGGDNEKLFF.

This clonotype was observed a few times. The chain is built from TRBV12-3 or TRBV12-4 and TRBJ1-1, with no clear D. With 1 base removed from V and 1 base from J, the gap between germline ends came to 10 bases. The CDR3 has 15 amino acids. The CDR3 DNA is TGTGCCAGCAGTTTAGACCGGCACGCGAACACTGAAGCTTTCTTT. Its translation is CASSLDRHANTEAFF.

The chain links TRBV5-1 to TRBJ1-5; perhaps TRBD1 as D (5 bases). V lost 0 bases and J lost 4, with 8 bases in between. This CDR3 has 14 residues. Germline-derived CDR1 and CDR2 are SGHRS and YFSETQ. This chain's CDR3 is CASSLDEGNQPQHF. CDR3 in DNA: TGCGCCAGCAGCTTGGACGAGGGGAATCAGCCCCAGCATTTT.

The chain has TRBV24-1 and TRBJ1-5; D not resolved. CDR1 is KGHDR, CDR2 SFDVKD, per germline. Trimming took 7 bases from V and 5 from J, leaving 11 bases between them. This CDR3 is built from 13 residues. The CDR3, as DNA: TGTGCCACCAGCAGGACTGAAGATCAGCCCCAGCATTTT. It is translated as CATSRTEDQPQHF.

This clonotype was seen a few times. This sequence joins TRBV27 and TRBJ2-4; 8 bases line up with TRBD1. The CDR3 is 17 residues long. Germline CDR1 is MNHEY and CDR2 is SMNVEV (reference sequence). Losses at the gene ends were 2 bases for V and 10 bases for J; bases not matched to a gene: 16. CDR3 DNA: TGTGCCAGCAGTTTAGTTCAGGGGGCGACTTTAAAAGAGATTCAGTACTTC. Amino acid sequence: CASSLVQGATLKEIQYF.